The present T cell receptor (beta chain) was sequenced within a study of T cell responses to AZD1222 COVID-19 vaccine. Trimming cost V 4 bases and J 4 bases, with 11 bases left between them. The CDR3 contains 13 residues. Per the germline V gene, CDR1 is SGHNT and CDR2 is YENEEA. Findings and limits, study-wide: Among those given AZD1222, only five to seven were seropositive at baseline. Regions 160-218 and 743-854 held dominance among vaccine-associated CD4 TCRs, which spanned spike. Mostly white British, mostly female donors; authors suggested clonal diversity may be underestimated.

Concerning this clone itself: Its antigen remains unknown.

Generated by immunoSEQ multiplex PCR, the TCRdb table keeps only in-frame clones and is missing some. The sample contains about 180,000 clones, approximately 90% of which appear only once. This chain links TRBV11-3 with TRBJ2-7; D possibly uses TRBD1 or TRBD2 (5 bases each). The sample in question was peripheral blood, obtained 28 days after the second dose of the MenACWY control vaccine. This TCR was sampled from an adult who received the MenACWY meningococcal vaccine as a control. This chain's CDR3 is CASSSRGAYEQYF. DNA for the CDR3: TGTGCCAGCAGCTCGAGGGGCGCTTACGAGCAGTACTTC.